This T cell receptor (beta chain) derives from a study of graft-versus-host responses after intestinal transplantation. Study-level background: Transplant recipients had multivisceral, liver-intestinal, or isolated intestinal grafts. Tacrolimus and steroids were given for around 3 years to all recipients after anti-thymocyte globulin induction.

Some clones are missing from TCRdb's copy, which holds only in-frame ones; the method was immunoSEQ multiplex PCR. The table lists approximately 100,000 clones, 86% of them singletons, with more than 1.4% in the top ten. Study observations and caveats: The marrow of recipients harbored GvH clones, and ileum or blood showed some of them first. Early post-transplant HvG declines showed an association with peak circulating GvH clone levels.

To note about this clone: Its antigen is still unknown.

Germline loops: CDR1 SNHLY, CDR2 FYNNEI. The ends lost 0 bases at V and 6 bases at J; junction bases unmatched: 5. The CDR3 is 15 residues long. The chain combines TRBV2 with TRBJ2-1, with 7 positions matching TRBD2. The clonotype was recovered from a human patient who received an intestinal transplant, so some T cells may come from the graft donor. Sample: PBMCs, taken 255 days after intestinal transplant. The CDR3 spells CASSEAQTSFNEQFF. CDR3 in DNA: TGTGCCAGCAGTGAAGCGCAGACTAGCTTCAATGAGCAGTTCTTC.